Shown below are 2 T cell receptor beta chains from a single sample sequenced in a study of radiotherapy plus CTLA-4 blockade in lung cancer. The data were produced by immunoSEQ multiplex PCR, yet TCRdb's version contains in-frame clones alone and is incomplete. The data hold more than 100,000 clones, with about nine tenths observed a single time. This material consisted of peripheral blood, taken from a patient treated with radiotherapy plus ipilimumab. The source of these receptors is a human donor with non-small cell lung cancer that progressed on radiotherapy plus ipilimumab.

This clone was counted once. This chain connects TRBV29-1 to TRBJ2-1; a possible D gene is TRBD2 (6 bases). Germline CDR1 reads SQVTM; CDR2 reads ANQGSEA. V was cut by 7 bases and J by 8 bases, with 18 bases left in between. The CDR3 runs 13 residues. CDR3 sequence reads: CSAPLAGLDEQFF. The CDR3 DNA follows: TGCAGCGCTCCACTAGCCGGCCTAGATGAGCAGTTCTTC.

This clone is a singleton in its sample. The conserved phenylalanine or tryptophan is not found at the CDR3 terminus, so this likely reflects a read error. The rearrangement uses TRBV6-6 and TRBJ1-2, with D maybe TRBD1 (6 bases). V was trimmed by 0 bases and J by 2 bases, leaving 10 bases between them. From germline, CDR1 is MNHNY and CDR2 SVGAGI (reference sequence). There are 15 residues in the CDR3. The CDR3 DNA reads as TGTGCCAGCAGTTACTCTGGGGGGCGAAACTATGGCTACACCTCC. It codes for CASSYSGGRNYGYTS.